This TCR beta chain derives from a study of blood T cell repertoires in COVID-19. Per the authors' pipeline: Researchers report that nucleated cell counts were estimated from reference gene primer amplification. Using immunoSEQ multiplex PCR, the repertoire was profiled, and TCRdb retains in-frame clones only, with some absent. The V and J calls and clone size were taken over from that table, and D and trimming were inferred from the DNA. The profile covers hundreds of thousands of clones, with approximately 86% appearing a single time and 1.3% taken by the ten largest. Germline CDR1 is SEHNR and CDR2 is FQNEAQ (reference sequence). There are 14 residues in the CDR3. The V end lost 8 bases, the J end lost 8 bases, and 21 bases lay between the germline ends.

The clonotype originates from a woman aged 25 to 45 with COVID-19, enrolled during active disease. The gene calls are TRBV7-9 and TRBJ1-1, with a possible D match to TRBD1 (6 bases). Sequenced: peripheral blood. CDR3 protein: CASLGRGGRGEAFF. In nucleotides, the CDR3 is TGTGCCAGCTTAGGTAGGGGGGGCCGAGGAGAAGCTTTCTTT.